This TCR beta chain comes out of a study of T cells in Graves' hyperthyroidism and ophthalmopathy. Whole-study results and caveats: Researchers report that a 13 V-J model separated ophthalmopathy from stable hyperthyroidism.

This clonotype came up many times. The antigen is unknown. The PBMCs had their origin in roughly 9.8 ml of fresh peripheral blood. It was RNA transcripts that yielded the amplified TCR beta CDR3 regions. The HTBI primer set served for first-round RT-PCR of the TCR CDR3. TCRdb used MiXCR to reprocess the multiplex PCR reads, holding one entry per CDR3 protein. Of over 700,000 distinct CDR3 sequences in the sample, over 35% are singletons; the top ten hold 8% to 9%. V was pared by 0 bases and J by 5 bases, with 10 bases between. In germline, CDR1 is ENHRY, CDR2 SYGVKD. This CDR3 region has 14 residues. The sequence was obtained from a man aged 18 to 29 with Graves' hyperthyroidism. V usage is TRBV10-3 and J usage is TRBJ2-5; no clear D gene. What was sequenced was blood. The CDR3 coding sequence is TGTGCCATCAGTGAGTCCGGTTCTAGGGAGACCCAGTACTTC. This encodes CAISESGSRETQYF.